This T cell receptor beta chain was found in a study of T cell responses to AZD1222 COVID-19 vaccine. General study points: Baseline seropositives among AZD1222 recipients totaled only six. Increased Spike-specific TCR breadth and depth were observed after two AZD1222 doses. White British ancestry dominated among donors, who included more females, and clonal diversity was possibly underestimated.

Germline loops: CDR1 SGHAT, CDR2 FQNNGV. CDR3 length: 14 amino acids. V was trimmed by 5 bases and J by 5 bases, leaving 15 bases between them. Assay: immunoSEQ multiplex PCR; the TCRdb copy retains only in-frame clones and omits some. Of about 110,000 clones listed, 88% were seen once; the top ten hold 1.5% to 2%. Comment on this clone: The target antigen is unknown.

J is TRBJ1-2 and V is TRBV11-2, with D possibly being TRBD1 (6 bases). The receptor was isolated from an adult in good health. The sample here was peripheral blood, taken on day 0 of AZD1222 vaccination. The DNA for the CDR3 is TGTGCCAGCAGCGCCCGGGGGCAACAGTATGGCTACACCTTC. This gives the protein CASSARGQQYGYTF. The variable domain in full, with the rest retrieved from reference TRBV11-2 and TRBJ1-2, is EAGVAQSPRYKIIEKRQSVAFWCNPISGHATLYWYQQILGQGPKLLIQFQNNGVVDDSQLPKDRFSAERLKGVDSTLKIQPAKLEDSAVYLCASSARGQQYGYTFGSGTRLTVV.